This T cell receptor (beta chain) was identified in a study of cytomegalovirus exposure and HLA in healthy donors. Looking at the study overall: Within an early data release were approximately 85 million unique TCRs drawn from HLA-typed donors.

With 60 Vbeta and 13 Jbeta primers, the PCR was carried out. Method: immunoSEQ multiplex PCR; TCRdb's copy keeps in-frame clones and lacks some. Of roughly 120,000 clones in the sample, around 76% are singletons; the top ten hold roughly 31%. Study conclusions and caveats: Several of the most significant clusters appeared, in a later analysis, to be linked to common viral pathogens. A few V segments could not be told apart, such as TRBV6-2 and TRBV6-3, and were left out. In vitro data verified a few CMV-associated chains as specific for CMV antigens.

A word on this clone: Its antigen is as yet unknown.

This CDR3 has 16 residues. The germline CDR1 and CDR2 sequences are SGHDT and YYEEEE. V lost 4 bases to trimming and J lost 0 bases, with 14 bases between them. Sample: PBMCs. This TCR derives from a man in his 60s in good health and CMV-seropositive. V is TRBV5-6 and J is TRBJ1-3; the D is unclear. CDR3 residues: CASSPIDSLSGNTIYF. The DNA of the CDR3 is TGTGCCAGCAGCCCAATTGACTCACTCTCTGGAAACACCATATATTTT. The whole variable domain, remainder taken from reference TRBV5-6 and TRBJ1-3, is DAGVTQSPTHLIKTRGQQVTLRCSPKSGHDTVSWYQQALGQGPQFIFQYYEEEERQRGNFPDRFSGHQFPNYSSELNVNALLLGDSALYLCASSPIDSLSGNTIYFGEGSWLTVV.